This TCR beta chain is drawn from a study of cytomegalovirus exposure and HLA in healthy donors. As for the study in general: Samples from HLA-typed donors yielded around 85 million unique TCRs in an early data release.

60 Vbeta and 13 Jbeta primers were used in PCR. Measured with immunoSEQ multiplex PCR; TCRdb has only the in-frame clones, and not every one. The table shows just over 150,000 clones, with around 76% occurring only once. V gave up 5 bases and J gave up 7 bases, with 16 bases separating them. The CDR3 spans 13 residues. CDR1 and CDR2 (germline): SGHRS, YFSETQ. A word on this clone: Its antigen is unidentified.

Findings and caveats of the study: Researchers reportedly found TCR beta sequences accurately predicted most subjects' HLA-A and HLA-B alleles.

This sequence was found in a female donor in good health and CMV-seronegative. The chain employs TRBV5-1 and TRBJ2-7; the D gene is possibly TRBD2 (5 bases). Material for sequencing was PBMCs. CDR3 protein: CASRYDTTGEQYF. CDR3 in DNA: TGCGCCAGCAGGTACGACACTACGGGAGAGCAGTACTTC.